These 16 T cell receptor beta chains originate from one sample sequenced in a study of CD8+CD57+ T cells in acquired aplastic anemia. Genomic DNA, the template, was used for profiling of the TCR beta VDJ and CDR3. Each CDR3 protein is one row after TCRdb ran MiXCR on the reads. The sample records about 110,000 distinct CDR3 sequences, roughly 50% being singletons. Sequences were obtained from sorted CD4+, CD8+, or CD8+CD57+ T cells (not recorded which) from PBMCs. All receptors come from a human donor in good health, serving as a control.

This clonotype has ten or more counts. The chain links TRBV7-6 to TRBJ2-2; 7 bases map to TRBD1. Germline V gene data show CDR1 as SGHVS and CDR2 as FNYEAQ. The CDR3 totals 17 residues. V trimming: 5 bases; J trimming: 5 bases; junction bases outside the gene matches: 14. This chain's CDR3 is CASSPGVTGDQTGELFF. The CDR3 DNA reads as TGTGCCAGCAGCCCCGGTGTCACAGGGGATCAAACCGGGGAGCTGTTTTTT.

This clonotype was seen many times. V gene TRBV20-1 combines with J gene TRBJ1-2, with D maybe TRBD1 (5 bases). V shed 5 bases and J shed 4 bases, with 14 bases lying between them. The germline V gene encodes CDR1 DFQATT and CDR2 SNEGSKA (reference sequence). The CDR3 spans 13 residues. The DNA for the CDR3 is TGCAGTGCTGCCGCTACGGGACCCTATGGCTACACCTTC. As protein: CSAAATGPYGYTF.

This clonotype was seen more than once but under ten times. A much larger clone sits a single nucleotide away, making a read error possible. The genes are TRBV5-6 and TRBJ1-1; unclear D gene. The CDR3 is made up of 14 amino acids. Between the trimmed V and J ends, which lost 0 bases and 8 bases, there was a span of 14 bases. Germline V gene sequence: CDR1 SGHDT, CDR2 YYEEEE. The DNA for the CDR3 is TGTGCCAGCAGCTTGGCCCTGGTAGGACGGGAAGCTTTCTTT. It is translated as CASSLALVGREAFF.

The chain couples TRBV24-1 to TRBJ2-3; a weak D match, TRBD1 (6 bases). Trimming took 9 bases from V and 2 from J, leaving 11 bases between them. Germline V gene lookup returns CDR1 KGHDR and CDR2 SFDVKD. The CDR3 loop spans 13 amino acids. Here the CDR3 reads CATSGQFTDTQYF. As DNA, the CDR3 is TGTGCCACCTCCGGACAGTTCACAGATACGCAGTATTTT.

This clonotype has just a few counts. The J gene is TRBJ1-6, the V gene TRBV15; D is possibly TRBD1 (5 bases). This CDR3 has 15 amino acids. The ends were cut back, 5 bases at V and 10 bases at J, with 18 bases in the middle. The germline CDR1 and CDR2 sequences are LNHNV and YYDKDF (reference sequence). CDR3: CATSGDGLRGSPLHF. For the CDR3, the DNA is TGTGCCACCAGCGGGGACGGCCTTCGGGGCTCACCCCTCCACTTT.

This clonotype occurred many times. The J gene is TRBJ1-1, the V gene TRBV30; no clear D. CDR3 length: 13 amino acids. Germline CDR1 and CDR2: GTSNPN and SVGIG (reference sequence). V was clipped by 0 bases and J by 1 base, with 6 bases between them. CDR3 residues: CAWSVLGNTEAFF. CDR3 DNA sequence: TGTGCCTGGAGTGTTTTAGGGAACACTGAAGCTTTCTTT.

This clonotype occurred a few times. The CDR3 loop is CASSVRPNQRNTIYF. The CDR3 bases are TGTGCCAGCAGCGTCCGGCCTAATCAGAGGAACACCATATATTTT. The chain links TRBV9 to TRBJ1-3, with D unclear. This CDR3 contains 15 residues. Looked up from germline, CDR1 is SGDLS and CDR2 is YYNGEE. The V end lost 2 bases, the J end lost 7 bases, and 16 bases lay between the germline ends.

This clonotype was seen only once. V and J are TRBV5-1 and TRBJ2-3; D call uncertain. This CDR3 is 13 amino acids long. Trimming removed 1 base at V and 4 bases at J, with 7 bases between. Germline assignment: CDR1 SGHRS and CDR2 YFSETQ. CDR3: CASSLFGSDTQYF. In DNA, the CDR3 is TGCGCCAGCAGCTTGTTCGGCTCAGATACGCAGTATTTT.

The sample holds many counts of this clonotype. The chain carries TRBV9 and TRBJ1-1, with D unresolved. Per the germline V gene, CDR1 is SGDLS and CDR2 is YYNGEE. This CDR3 is 13 amino acids long. V lost 0 bases to trimming and J lost 0 bases, with 3 bases between them. CDR3 sequence (DNA): TGTGCCAGCAGCGTAGTGGTGAACACTGAAGCTTTCTTT. It specifies CASSVVVNTEAFF.

This clonotype turned up a few times. CDR3 nucleotides: TGCGCCAGCAGCCAAGAGGTGGCCGGGACTAATGAAAAACTGTTTTTT. It codes for CASSQEVAGTNEKLFF. J is TRBJ1-4 and V is TRBV4-3; D not resolved. Germline V lookup: CDR1 LGHNA, CDR2 YSLEER. With 0 bases removed from V and 2 bases from J, the gap between germline ends came to 10 bases. The CDR3 spans 16 residues.

J is TRBJ2-5 and V is TRBV2, with a tentative D call TRBD1 (5 bases). Germline V lookup: CDR1 SNHLY, CDR2 FYNNEI. The CDR3 has 14 amino acids. V lost 6 bases and J 3 bases, leaving 14 bases between the germline ends. In nucleotides, the CDR3 is TGTGCCAGCAGCGCCAGGGCAGGAGAAGAGACCCAGTACTTC. Translating gives CASSARAGEETQYF. Full variable domain (missing parts from reference TRBV2 and TRBJ2-5): EPEVTQTPSHQVTQMGQEVILRCVPISNHLYFYWYRQILGQKVEFLVSFYNNEISEKSEIFDDQFSVERPDGSNFTLKIRSTKLEDSAMYFCASSARAGEETQYFGPGTRLLVL.

Here the CDR3 DNA reads TGTGCCAGCAAGGACAGGGCGAGCTACGAGCAGTACGTC. As protein: CASKDRASYEQYV. V gene TRBV2 combines with J gene TRBJ2-7; the match to TRBD1 covers 8 bases. Trimming removed 7 bases from V and 3 bases from J; junction bases left unmatched: 5. CDR3 size: 13 residues. CDR1 and CDR2 from the germline V gene are SNHLY and FYNNEI.

V is TRBV7-8 and J is TRBJ1-2; the D is unclear. From germline, CDR1 is SGHVS and CDR2 FQNEAQ. The CDR3 has 12 amino acids. Trimming shortened V by 5 bases and J by 13 bases, and 17 bases separated the two germline ends. The CDR3 loop reads CASSHELPPGTF. The CDR3 region has the DNA TGTGCCAGCAGCCACGAGTTACCACCCGGCACCTTC.

Ten or more counts support this clonotype. The genes are TRBV7-6 and TRBJ2-1; 7 bases align to TRBD1. With V trimmed by 7 bases and J by 10 bases, 13 bases remained unmatched. Per germline, CDR1 SGHVS and CDR2 FNYEAQ. This CDR3 comprises 14 residues. The CDR3 DNA is TGTGCCAGCAACAAACAGGGGCCATTCGACGAGCAGTTCTTC. Translating gives CASNKQGPFDEQFF.

This clonotype appeared many times. The rearrangement links TRBV4-3 to TRBJ2-7; 7 bases fit TRBD2. This CDR3 comprises 15 residues. The ends lost 0 bases at V and 1 base at J; junction bases unmatched: 3. The germline V gene encodes CDR1 LGHNA and CDR2 YSLEER. DNA of the CDR3: TGCGCCAGCAGCCAAGATCGGCGGGGGTCCTACGAGCAGTACTTC. It yields the protein CASSQDRRGSYEQYF.

The CDR3 region is CASGLNGVAFF. The CDR3 nucleotides read TGTGCCAGTGGACTTAACGGGGTAGCTTTCTTT. The gene calls are TRBV19 and TRBJ1-1; the D is unclear. CDR3 length: 11 amino acids. Trimming removed 8 bases at V and 10 bases at J, with 14 bases between. Germline assignment: CDR1 LNHDA and CDR2 SQIVND (reference sequence).